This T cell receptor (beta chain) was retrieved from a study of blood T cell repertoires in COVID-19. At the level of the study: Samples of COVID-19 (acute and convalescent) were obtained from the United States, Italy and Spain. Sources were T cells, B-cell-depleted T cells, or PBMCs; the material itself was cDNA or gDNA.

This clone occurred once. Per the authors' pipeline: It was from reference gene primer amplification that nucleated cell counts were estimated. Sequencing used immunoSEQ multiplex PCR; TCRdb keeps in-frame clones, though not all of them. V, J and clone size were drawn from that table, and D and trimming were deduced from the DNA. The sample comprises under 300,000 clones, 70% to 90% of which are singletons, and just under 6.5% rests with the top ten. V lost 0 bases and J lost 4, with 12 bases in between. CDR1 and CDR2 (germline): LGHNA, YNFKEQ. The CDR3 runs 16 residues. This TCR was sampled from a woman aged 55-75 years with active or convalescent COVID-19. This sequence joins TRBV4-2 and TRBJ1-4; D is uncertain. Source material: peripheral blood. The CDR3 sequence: CASSQERGGINEKLFF. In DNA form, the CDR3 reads TGTGCCAGCAGCCAAGAGAGAGGAGGGATTAATGAAAAACTGTTTTTT.